This T cell receptor (beta chain) was found in a study of blood T cell repertoires in COVID-19. Study at large: Sample material is recorded as cDNA or gDNA derived from T cells, B-cell-depleted T cells, or PBMCs.

This clone came up a few times. Using immunoSEQ multiplex PCR, the repertoire was profiled, and TCRdb retains in-frame clones only, with some absent. The table lists over 150,000 clones, around nine tenths of them singletons. Trimming removed 4 bases at V and 7 bases at J, with 14 bases between. This CDR3 region has 15 residues. Germline V lookup: CDR1 LGHDT, CDR2 YNNKEL (reference sequence). The chain links TRBV3-1 (or the pseudogene TRBV3-2) to TRBJ1-6; D may be TRBD1 (5 bases). The sequenced material came from peripheral blood. This sequence was found in a man in his sixties with COVID-19, enrolled during active disease. CDR3 sequence (DNA): TGTGCCAGCAGCCTCGGGACGGGGGGGAATTCACCCCTCCACTTT. Encoded protein: CASSLGTGGNSPLHF.